The clone carrying this T cell receptor (beta chain) was picked up a small number of times. The V gene lost 1 base and the J gene lost 7 bases, with 10 bases spanning the gap. Germline V gene lookup returns CDR1 SGHAT and CDR2 FQNNGV. The CDR3 consists of 13 residues. TCRdb re-called the reads through MiXCR, storing one row per CDR3 protein. The repertoire holds 200,000 or so distinct CDR3 sequences, with roughly 27% as singletons. The record originates from a study of T cell repertoires in cytomegalovirus infection. Turning to the study itself: Matching HLA type, along with CMV infection, was indicated by public TCR beta signatures.

The chain has TRBV11-2 and TRBJ1-1; D uncertain. Sequenced: PBMCs. This receptor was taken from a human donor in good health (CMV status not recorded). Some clones in this sample may be carry-over from other donors' samples. As DNA, the CDR3 is TGTGCCAGCAGCTTAGCCCCGGTCCTTGAAGCTTTCTTT. This codes for CASSLAPVLEAFF.